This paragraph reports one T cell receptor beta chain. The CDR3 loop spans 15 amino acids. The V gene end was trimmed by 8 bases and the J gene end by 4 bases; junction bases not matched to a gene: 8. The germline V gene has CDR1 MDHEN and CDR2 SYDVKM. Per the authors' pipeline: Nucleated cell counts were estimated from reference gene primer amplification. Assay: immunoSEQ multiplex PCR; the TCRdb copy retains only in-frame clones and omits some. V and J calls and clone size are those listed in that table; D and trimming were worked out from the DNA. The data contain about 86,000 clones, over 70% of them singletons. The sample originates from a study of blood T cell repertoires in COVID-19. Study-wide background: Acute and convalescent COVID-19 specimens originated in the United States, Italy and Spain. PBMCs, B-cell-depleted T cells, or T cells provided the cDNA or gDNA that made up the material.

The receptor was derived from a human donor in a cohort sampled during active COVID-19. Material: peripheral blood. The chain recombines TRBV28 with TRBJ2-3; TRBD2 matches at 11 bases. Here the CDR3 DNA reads TGTGCCAGCGAGCTAGCGGGAGGAGGCTCAGATACGCAGTATTTT. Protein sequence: CASELAGGGSDTQYF.